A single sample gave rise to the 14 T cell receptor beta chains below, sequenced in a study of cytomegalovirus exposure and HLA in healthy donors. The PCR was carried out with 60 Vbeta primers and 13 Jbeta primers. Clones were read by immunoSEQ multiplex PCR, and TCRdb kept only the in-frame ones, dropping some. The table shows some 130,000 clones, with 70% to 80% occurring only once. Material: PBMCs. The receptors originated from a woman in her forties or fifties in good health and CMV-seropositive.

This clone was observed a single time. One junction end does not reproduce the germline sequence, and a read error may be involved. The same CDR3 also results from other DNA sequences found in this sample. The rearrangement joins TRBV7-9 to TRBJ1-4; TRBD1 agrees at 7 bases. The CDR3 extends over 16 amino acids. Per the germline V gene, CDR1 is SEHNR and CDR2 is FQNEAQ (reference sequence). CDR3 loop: CASSLVGGTVNEKLFF. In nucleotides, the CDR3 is TGTGCCAGCAGCCTCGTTGGAGGGACAGTTAATGAAAAGCTGTTTTTT. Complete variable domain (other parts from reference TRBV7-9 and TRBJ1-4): DTGVSQNPRHKITKRGQNVTFRCDPISEHNRLYWYRQTLGQGPEFLTYFQNEAQLEKSRLLSDRFSAERPKGSFSTLEIQRTEQGDSAMYLCASSLVGGTVNEKLFFGSGTQLSVL.

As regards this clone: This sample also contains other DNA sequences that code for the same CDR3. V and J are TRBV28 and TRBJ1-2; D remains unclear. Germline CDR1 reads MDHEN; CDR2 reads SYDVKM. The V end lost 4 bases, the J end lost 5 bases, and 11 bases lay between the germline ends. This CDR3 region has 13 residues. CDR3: CASSYHLRYGYTF. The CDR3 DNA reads TGTGCCAGCAGTTACCACCTTAGATATGGCTACACCTTC.

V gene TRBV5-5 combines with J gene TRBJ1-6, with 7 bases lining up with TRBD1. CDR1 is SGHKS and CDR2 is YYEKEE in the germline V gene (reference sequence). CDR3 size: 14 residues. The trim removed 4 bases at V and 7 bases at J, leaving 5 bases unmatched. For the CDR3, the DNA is TGTGCCAGCAGCCGGGACAGAGGGAATTCACCCCTCCACTTT. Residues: CASSRDRGNSPLHF.

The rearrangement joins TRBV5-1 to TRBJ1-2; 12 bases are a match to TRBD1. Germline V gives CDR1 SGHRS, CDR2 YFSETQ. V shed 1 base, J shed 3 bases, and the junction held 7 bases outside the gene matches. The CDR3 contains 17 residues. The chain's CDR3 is CASSLWGTGGVDYGYTF. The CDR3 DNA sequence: TGCGCCAGCAGCTTGTGGGGGACAGGGGGCGTAGACTATGGCTACACCTTC.

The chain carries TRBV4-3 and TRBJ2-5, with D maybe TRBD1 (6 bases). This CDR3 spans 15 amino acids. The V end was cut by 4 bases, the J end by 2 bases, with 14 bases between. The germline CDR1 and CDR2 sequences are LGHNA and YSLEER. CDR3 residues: CASSPQPGQQETQYF. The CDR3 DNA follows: TGCGCCAGCAGCCCCCAACCGGGACAACAAGAGACCCAGTACTTC.

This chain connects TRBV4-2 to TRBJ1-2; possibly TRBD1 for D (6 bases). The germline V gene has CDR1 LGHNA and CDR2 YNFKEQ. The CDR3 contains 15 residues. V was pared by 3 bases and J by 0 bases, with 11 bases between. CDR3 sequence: CASSHRDTSNYGYTF. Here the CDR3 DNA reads TGTGCCAGCAGCCATAGGGACACCTCTAACTATGGCTACACCTTC.

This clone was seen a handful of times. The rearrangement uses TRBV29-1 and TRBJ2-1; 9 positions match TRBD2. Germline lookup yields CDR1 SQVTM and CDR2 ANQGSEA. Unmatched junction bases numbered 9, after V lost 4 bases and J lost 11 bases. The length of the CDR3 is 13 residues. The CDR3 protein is CSVGEGGGAKQFF. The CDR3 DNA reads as TGCAGCGTTGGAGAGGGCGGGGGGGCAAAGCAGTTCTTC.

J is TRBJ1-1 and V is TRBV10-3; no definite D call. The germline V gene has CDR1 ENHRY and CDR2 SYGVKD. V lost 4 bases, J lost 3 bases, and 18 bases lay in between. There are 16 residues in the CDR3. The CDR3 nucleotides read TGTGCCATCAGTGGGCACATTTATCTGGAGGACACTGAAGCTTTCTTT. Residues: CAISGHIYLEDTEAFF.

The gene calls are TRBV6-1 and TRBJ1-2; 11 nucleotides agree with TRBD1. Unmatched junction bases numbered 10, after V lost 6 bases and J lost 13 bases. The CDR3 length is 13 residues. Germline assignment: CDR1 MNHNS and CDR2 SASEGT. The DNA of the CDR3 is TGTGCCAGCAGCCGCGGGACAGGGGGGCTAGGCACCTTC. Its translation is CASSRGTGGLGTF.

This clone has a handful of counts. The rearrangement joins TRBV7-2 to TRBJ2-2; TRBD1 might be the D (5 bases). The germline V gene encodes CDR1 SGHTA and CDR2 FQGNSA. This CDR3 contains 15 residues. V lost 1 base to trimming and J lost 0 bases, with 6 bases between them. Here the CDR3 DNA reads TGTGCCAGCAGCTTAGGACAGACGAACACCGGGGAGCTGTTTTTT. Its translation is CASSLGQTNTGELFF. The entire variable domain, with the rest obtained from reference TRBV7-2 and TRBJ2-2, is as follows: GAGVSQSPSNKVTEKGKDVELRCDPISGHTALYWYRQSLGQGLEFLIYFQGNSAPDKSGLPSDRFSAERTGGSVSTLTIQRTQQEDSAVYLCASSLGQTNTGELFFGEGSRLTVL.

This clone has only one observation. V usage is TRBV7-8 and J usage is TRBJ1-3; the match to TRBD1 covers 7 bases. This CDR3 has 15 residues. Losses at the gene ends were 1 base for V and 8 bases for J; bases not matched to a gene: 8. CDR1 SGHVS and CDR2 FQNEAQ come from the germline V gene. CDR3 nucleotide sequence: TGTGCCAGCAGCTTAGTCGCAGGGGGTCTGGACACCATATATTTT. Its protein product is CASSLVAGGLDTIYF.

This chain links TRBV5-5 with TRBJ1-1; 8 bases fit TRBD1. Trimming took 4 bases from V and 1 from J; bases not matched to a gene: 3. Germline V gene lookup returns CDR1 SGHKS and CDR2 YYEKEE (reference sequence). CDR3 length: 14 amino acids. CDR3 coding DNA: TGTGCCAGCAGCCTCGGGACAGGGAACACTGAAGCTTTCTTT. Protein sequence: CASSLGTGNTEAFF.

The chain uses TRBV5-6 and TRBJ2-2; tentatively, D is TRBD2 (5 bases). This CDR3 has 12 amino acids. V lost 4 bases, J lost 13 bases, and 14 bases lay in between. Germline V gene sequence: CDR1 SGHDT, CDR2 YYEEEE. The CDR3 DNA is TGTGCCAGCAGCACCCGGCCCGCGGGGCTGTTTTTT. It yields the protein CASSTRPAGLFF.

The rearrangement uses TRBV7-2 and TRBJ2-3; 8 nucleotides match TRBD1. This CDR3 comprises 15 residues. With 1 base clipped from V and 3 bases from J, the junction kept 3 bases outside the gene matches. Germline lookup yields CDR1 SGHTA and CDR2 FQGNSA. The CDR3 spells CASSLVYRGTDTQYF. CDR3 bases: TGTGCCAGCAGCTTAGTTTACAGGGGGACAGATACGCAGTATTTT.